One sample yielded the 30 T cell receptor beta chains listed below, sequenced in a study of cytomegalovirus exposure and HLA in healthy donors. The PCR contained 60 Vbeta and 13 Jbeta primers. Here immunoSEQ multiplex PCR was the method, and the copy in TCRdb shows in-frame clones only, minus some. The table has roughly 110,000 clones, 74% seen once; the top ten hold 2% to 2.5%. Sequencing was carried out using PBMCs. Receptors were obtained from a human donor in good health.

The chain links TRBV5-6 to TRBJ2-7; 10 nucleotides line up with TRBD2. Germline CDR1 and CDR2: SGHDT and YYEEEE. There are 15 residues in the CDR3. J lost 3 bases, V lost 2 bases, and 5 bases had no gene match. The CDR3 region is CASSLRTSGYYEQYF. In DNA, the CDR3 is TGTGCCAGCAGCTTAAGGACTAGCGGTTACTACGAGCAGTACTTC.

The chain combines TRBV27 with TRBJ2-2; a possible D gene is TRBD2 (6 bases). The V gene's germline CDR1 is MNHEY and CDR2 SMNVEV (reference sequence). This CDR3 is 17 amino acids long. Trimming pared 3 bases from V and 5 bases from J, leaving 19 bases between. This CDR3 reads CASSFGVGGGVTGELFF. In DNA, the CDR3 is TGTGCCAGCAGTTTTGGGGTTGGAGGCGGGGTTACCGGGGAGCTGTTTTTT.

This clone was seen a handful of times. The chain combines TRBV27 with TRBJ2-1; 8 bases map to TRBD2. The length of the CDR3 is 14 residues. The germline V gene encodes CDR1 MNHEY and CDR2 SMNVEV (reference sequence). J lost 2 bases, V lost 10 bases, and 7 bases had no gene match. The CDR3 sequence is CATKRGRTYNEQFF. CDR3 bases: TGTGCCACTAAGCGGGGGCGTACCTACAATGAGCAGTTCTTC.

This sequence joins TRBV15 and TRBJ2-6, with unresolved D. CDR3 length: 14 residues. The germline V and J ends were trimmed by 5 bases and 1 base, with 6 bases remaining between them. The V gene's germline CDR1 is LNHNV and CDR2 YYDKDF (reference sequence). DNA of the CDR3: TGTGCCACCAGCCGACTGTCTGGGGCCAACGTCCTGACTTTC. Its protein is CATSRLSGANVLTF. Variable domain in full (rest from reference TRBV15 and TRBJ2-6): DAMVIQNPRYQVTQFGKPVTLSCSQTLNHNVMYWYQQKSSQAPKLLFHYYDKDFNNEADTPDNFQSRRPNTSFCFLDIRSPGLGDTAMYLCATSRLSGANVLTFGAGSRLTVL.

V is TRBV30 and J is TRBJ1-1; tentatively, D is TRBD1 (5 bases). Per germline, CDR1 GTSNPN and CDR2 SVGIG (reference sequence). The CDR3 covers 14 residues. With 0 bases removed from V and 10 bases from J, the gap between germline ends came to 18 bases. CDR3 in DNA: TGTGCCTGGAGTGTAAAGGCGGGGGGGGGAGGAGCTTTCTTT. It yields the protein CAWSVKAGGGGAFF.

The sample holds a few counts of this clone. The gene calls are TRBV2 and TRBJ2-1; 7 nucleotides align to TRBD1. This CDR3 has 15 residues. Germline loops: CDR1 SNHLY, CDR2 FYNNEI. Germline trimming cut 7 bases from V and 6 bases from J; bases unmatched to any gene: 12. The CDR3 coding sequence is TGTGCCAGCATCCATAGACAGGGTTTGGGCAATGAGCAGTTCTTC. Residues: CASIHRQGLGNEQFF.

The chain combines TRBV29-1 with TRBJ1-1; TRBD1 aligns across 8 bases. Germline loops: CDR1 SQVTM, CDR2 ANQGSEA. Trimming took 4 bases from V and 4 from J; bases not matched to a gene: 8. The CDR3 is made up of 14 amino acids. Written as DNA, the CDR3 is TGCAGCGTTGTAGCAGGGGGCAGGGTCACTGAAGCTTTCTTT. Its protein is CSVVAGGRVTEAFF.

V gene TRBV30 combines with J gene TRBJ2-3, with 9 bases identical to TRBD2. Germline CDR1 is GTSNPN and CDR2 is SVGIG (reference sequence). The trim removed 3 bases at V and 0 bases at J, leaving 4 bases unmatched. This CDR3 has 15 residues. For the CDR3, the DNA is TGTGCCTGGAGGGAGAGCGGGGGGAGCACAGATACGCAGTATTTT. Translating gives CAWRESGGSTDTQYF.

The chain carries TRBV29-1 and TRBJ1-4; maybe TRBD1 (5 bases). Per germline, CDR1 SQVTM and CDR2 ANQGSEA. There are 13 residues in the CDR3. The ends were cut back, 4 bases at V and 7 bases at J, with 13 bases in the middle. The CDR3 DNA reads TGCAGCGTTGGCGGGGGGGGGATTGAAAAACTGTTTTTT. Protein product: CSVGGGGIEKLFF.

V gene TRBV7-9 combines with J gene TRBJ1-2, with 7 nucleotides matching TRBD1. V was pared by 5 bases and J by 2 bases, with 8 bases of the junction left unmatched. The CDR3 extends over 15 amino acids. Germline loops: CDR1 SEHNR, CDR2 FQNEAQ (reference sequence). CDR3 in DNA: TGTGCCAGCAGCCGCATACAGGGGAGGAACTATGGCTACACCTTC. Amino acids: CASSRIQGRNYGYTF.

The rearrangement uses TRBV4-3 and TRBJ2-7; TRBD2 is a possible D gene (5 bases). CDR1 and CDR2 from the germline V gene are LGHNA and YSLEER. Between the trimmed V and J ends, which lost 0 bases and 3 bases, there was a span of 12 bases. CDR3 length: 15 residues. CDR3 in amino acids: CASSQDHVRDYEQYF. CDR3 DNA: TGCGCCAGCAGCCAAGATCACGTTCGGGACTACGAGCAGTACTTC.

The genes are TRBV15 and TRBJ1-2, with TRBD1 as a possible D gene (5 bases). CDR1 is LNHNV and CDR2 is YYDKDF in the germline V gene (reference sequence). The CDR3 has 14 amino acids. V dropped 3 bases and J dropped 5 bases, with 13 bases sitting between them. The CDR3 sequence: CATSSSRGEYGYTF. CDR3 DNA sequence: TGTGCCACCAGCAGCAGTCGGGGGGAGTATGGCTACACCTTC.

CDR3 in amino acids: CASSLSTGGGQPQHF. The CDR3 bases are TGCGCCAGCAGCTTATCCACAGGGGGCGGTCAGCCCCAGCATTTT. The chain combines TRBV5-1 with TRBJ1-5; 9 nucleotides agree with TRBD1. Germline values: CDR1 SGHRS, CDR2 YFSETQ. V lost 2 bases, J lost 6 bases, and 6 bases stayed unmatched. CDR3 length: 15 amino acids.

J is TRBJ2-5 and V is TRBV2; 7 bases align to TRBD2. V lost 4 bases, J lost 2 bases, and 10 bases stayed unmatched. The germline gives CDR1 SNHLY, CDR2 FYNNEI. CDR3 length: 16 amino acids. The CDR3 sequence: CASSGVVGGHQETQYF. The CDR3 region has the DNA TGTGCCAGCAGTGGTGTGGTGGGAGGGCATCAAGAGACCCAGTACTTC.

V usage is TRBV25-1 and J usage is TRBJ1-1, with a possible D match to TRBD1 (5 bases). This CDR3 spans 13 amino acids. Trimming stripped 2 bases from V and 8 bases from J, with 12 bases between. In germline, CDR1 is MGHDK, CDR2 SYGVNS. In DNA form, the CDR3 reads TGTGCCAGCAGTGAAGGGGCGAGGAAGGAAGCTTTCTTT. It specifies CASSEGARKEAFF.

The J gene is TRBJ2-6, the V gene TRBV5-8; D gene unclear. The ends were cut back, 1 base at V and 0 bases at J, with 14 bases in the middle. CDR1 is SGHTS and CDR2 is YDEGEE in the germline V gene. The CDR3 length is 18 residues. The CDR3, as DNA: TGTGCCAGCAGCTTGTTGAAAGTCAGTTCCTCTGGGGCCAACGTCCTGACTTTC. This encodes CASSLLKVSSSGANVLTF.

The rearrangement links TRBV19 to TRBJ2-7, with TRBD2 identical over 10 bases. Trimming removed 1 base from V and 3 bases from J; junction bases left unmatched: 0. There are 14 residues in the CDR3. Germline V CDR1 and CDR2: LNHDA, SQIVND (reference sequence). CDR3 sequence: CASSIVAGGYEQYF. CDR3 coding DNA: TGTGCCAGTAGTATAGTAGCGGGAGGCTACGAGCAGTACTTC.

V usage is TRBV5-6 and J usage is TRBJ2-7, with D tentatively TRBD1 (6 bases). V was clipped by 3 bases and J by 1 base, with 17 bases between them. This CDR3 contains 16 residues. The germline V gene encodes CDR1 SGHDT and CDR2 YYEEEE. In nucleotides, the CDR3 is TGTGCCAGCAGCTGGGGGCAGGGGCGCAGATCCTACGAGCAGTACTTC. Residues: CASSWGQGRRSYEQYF.

The chain is built from TRBV6-1 and TRBJ1-6; D is undetermined. Germline CDR1 reads MNHNS; CDR2 reads SASEGT. CDR3 length: 13 amino acids. V lost 8 bases and J 0 bases, leaving 5 bases between the germline ends. CDR3 nucleotide sequence: TGTGCCAGCGGCCCCTCCTATAATTCACCCCTCCACTTT. This translates into CASGPSYNSPLHF.

In its sample, this clone was seen a few times. This chain links TRBV20-1 with TRBJ1-2; D may be TRBD1 (5 bases). Germline loops: CDR1 DFQATT, CDR2 SNEGSKA (reference sequence). V gave up 7 bases and J gave up 3 bases, with 9 bases separating them. The CDR3 spans 11 residues. This CDR3 reads CSDAGDYGYTF. The CDR3 DNA reads TGCAGTGATGCGGGGGACTATGGCTACACCTTC.

The chain links TRBV27 to TRBJ1-1; the D is unclear. The CDR3 contains 14 residues. Germline assignment: CDR1 MNHEY and CDR2 SMNVEV (reference sequence). The germline V and J ends were trimmed by 0 bases and 4 bases, with 9 bases remaining between them. CDR3 bases: TGTGCCAGCAGTTTATCGGCCCGGAGCACTGAAGCTTTCTTT. Encoded protein: CASSLSARSTEAFF.

This clone has just one count. The chain recombines TRBV2 with TRBJ2-3; 8 nucleotides line up with TRBD2. The V gene end was trimmed by 6 bases and the J gene end by 0 bases; junction bases not matched to a gene: 5. Per the germline V gene, CDR1 is SNHLY and CDR2 is FYNNEI. The CDR3 contains 15 residues. The CDR3 here is CASRPSGYSTDTQYF. DNA of the CDR3: TGTGCCAGCAGGCCTAGCGGGTATAGCACAGATACGCAGTATTTT.

The chain couples TRBV19 to TRBJ2-5; D is possibly TRBD1 (6 bases). V gave up 4 bases and J gave up 6 bases, with 15 bases separating them. The CDR3 runs 14 residues. Germline V gene sequence: CDR1 LNHDA, CDR2 SQIVND (reference sequence). The CDR3 region has the DNA TGTGCCAGTAGTACGGACAGTTTTCGGAAGACCCAGTACTTC. As protein: CASSTDSFRKTQYF.

This chain uses TRBV5-1 with TRBJ2-7, with a tentative D call TRBD1 (5 bases). There are 14 residues in the CDR3. The germline CDR1 and CDR2 sequences are SGHRS and YFSETQ. The V and J ends lost 3 bases and 1 base respectively, with 11 bases between them. In DNA form, the CDR3 reads TGCGCCAGCAGCTCAACTGACAGTTCCTACGAGCAGTACTTC. Translated: CASSSTDSSYEQYF. Using reference TRBV5-1 and TRBJ2-7 for the parts outside the CDR3, the full variable domain is KAGVTQTPRYLIKTRGQQVTLSCSPISGHRSVSWYQQTPGQGLQFLFEYFSETQRNKGNFPGRFSGRQFSNSRSEMNVSTLELGDSALYLCASSSTDSSYEQYFGPGTRLTVT.

The chain uses TRBV30 and TRBJ2-5; TRBD2 agrees at 7 bases. Germline V gene sequence: CDR1 GTSNPN, CDR2 SVGIG (reference sequence). The J segment lost 11 bases and the V segment lost 4 bases, leaving 7 bases of the junction unmatched. There are 11 residues in the CDR3. The CDR3 reads CAWTSGGGQYF. The CDR3 DNA is TGTGCCTGGACCTCGGGGGGAGGGCAGTACTTC.

The chain employs TRBV11-3 and TRBJ2-3, with 7 positions matching TRBD2. V shed 5 bases, J shed 4 bases, and the junction held 9 bases outside the gene matches. The CDR3 is 15 residues long. Germline V gene lookup returns CDR1 SGHNT and CDR2 YENEEA. CDR3 sequence reads: CASSPGGSGADTQYF. CDR3 coding DNA: TGTGCCAGCAGCCCCGGGGGAAGCGGGGCAGATACGCAGTATTTT.

This chain links TRBV29-1 with TRBJ1-2, with 7 bases fitting TRBD1. This CDR3 is built from 13 residues. V shed 7 bases, J shed 6 bases, and the junction held 11 bases outside the gene matches. Germline-derived CDR1 and CDR2 are SQVTM and ANQGSEA. The CDR3 nucleotides read TGCAGCGCTTTCCGACAGGGCTTCGATGGCTACACCTTC. Its protein is CSAFRQGFDGYTF.

The V gene is TRBV5-1, the J gene TRBJ2-7, with 7 positions matching TRBD1. With V trimmed by 4 bases and J by 7 bases, 11 bases remained unmatched. Germline CDR1 is SGHRS and CDR2 is YFSETQ. The CDR3 totals 14 residues. CDR3 amino acids: CASSISQGMVEQYF. CDR3 coding DNA: TGCGCCAGCAGCATCTCACAGGGGATGGTTGAGCAGTACTTC. Full variable domain (rest looked up from reference TRBV5-1 and TRBJ2-7): KAGVTQTPRYLIKTRGQQVTLSCSPISGHRSVSWYQQTPGQGLQFLFEYFSETQRNKGNFPGRFSGRQFSNSRSEMNVSTLELGDSALYLCASSISQGMVEQYFGPGTRLTVT.

The genes are TRBV6-5 and TRBJ2-2; TRBD2 might be the D (6 bases). There are 15 residues in the CDR3. V was cut by 5 bases and J by 6 bases, with 16 bases left in between. Germline V gene lookup returns CDR1 MNHEY and CDR2 SVGAGI. The CDR3 protein is CASSLGGGRPGELFF. CDR3 DNA sequence: TGTGCCAGCAGTCTGGGGGGAGGCCGACCCGGGGAGCTGTTTTTT.

This chain uses TRBV30 with TRBJ1-3; D not resolved. Germline V CDR1 and CDR2: GTSNPN, SVGIG (reference sequence). V lost 4 bases to trimming and J lost 3 bases, with 7 bases between them. The CDR3 is made up of 12 amino acids. The CDR3 region has the DNA TGTGCCTGGAATCCATTTGGAAACACCATATATTTT. Translating gives CAWNPFGNTIYF.